This entry describes one TCR beta chain. The record originates from a study of cytomegalovirus exposure and HLA in healthy donors. The PCR used 60 Vbeta and 13 Jbeta primers. Sequencing was performed with immunoSEQ multiplex PCR; in TCRdb, only in-frame clones are kept and a portion is missing. Of 75,000 to 100,000 clones in the sample, 65% to 85% were seen once. J gave up 7 bases and V 3 bases, and 9 bases lay outside the gene matches. Germline V gene data show CDR1 as SGHRS and CDR2 as YFSETQ. The CDR3 extends over 15 amino acids. The sequenced material came from PBMCs. This sequence was found in a man aged 35 to 55 in good health and CMV-seropositive. V gene TRBV5-1 combines with J gene TRBJ2-2, with TRBD1 identical over 7 bases. This CDR3 is CASSSRTGGDGELFF. The CDR3 DNA sequence: TGCGCCAGCAGCTCTCGGACAGGTGGGGACGGGGAGCTGTTTTTT.